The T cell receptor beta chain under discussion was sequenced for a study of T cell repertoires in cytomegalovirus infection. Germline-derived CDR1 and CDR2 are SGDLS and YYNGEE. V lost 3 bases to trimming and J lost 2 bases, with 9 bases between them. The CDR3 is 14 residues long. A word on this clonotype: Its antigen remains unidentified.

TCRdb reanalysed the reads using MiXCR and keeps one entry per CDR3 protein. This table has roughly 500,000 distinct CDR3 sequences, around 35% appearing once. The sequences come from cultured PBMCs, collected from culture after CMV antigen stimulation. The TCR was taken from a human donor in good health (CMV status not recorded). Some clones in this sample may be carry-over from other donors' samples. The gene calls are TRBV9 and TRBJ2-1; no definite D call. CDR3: CASSEGQAYNEQFF. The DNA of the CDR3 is TGTGCCAGCAGCGAGGGCCAGGCCTACAATGAGCAGTTCTTC.